The 5 T cell receptor beta chains in this list originate from one sample, sequenced in a study of blood T cells in healthy people across ages. Together with a sample-barcoded 5' primer, a J-beta primer mix was included in a second PCR lasting about 7 to 12 cycles. One entry per CDR3 protein, called by TCRdb with MiXCR from the 5' RACE reads. The table includes about 770,000 distinct CDR3 sequences, 40% to 50% detected once. The source material was blood. The receptors derive from a man aged 55 to 70 in good health.

Only a few counts were recorded for this clonotype. This chain connects TRBV7-2 to TRBJ1-6; perhaps TRBD1 as D (5 bases). Germline V gene data show CDR1 as SGHTA and CDR2 as FQGNSA. The CDR3 sequence is 14 residues long. The V and J ends lost 5 bases and 3 bases respectively, with 8 bases between them. CDR3 sequence (DNA): TGTGCCAGCAGCCCGGGACTCTATAATTCACCCCTCCACTTT. Translation gives CASSPGLYNSPLHF.

At least ten counts were recorded for this clonotype. This chain connects TRBV7-3 to TRBJ2-1; D is perhaps TRBD1 (6 bases). The V and J ends lost 2 bases and 5 bases respectively, with 16 bases between them. CDR3 length: 16 amino acids. CDR1 is SGHTA, CDR2 FQGTGA, per germline. The DNA of the CDR3 is TGTGCCAGCAGCTTATCTTCTCCAGGGGAGAACAATGAGCAGTTCTTC. Translated, it gives CASSLSSPGENNEQFF.

The V gene is TRBV30, the J gene TRBJ2-5, with D perhaps TRBD1 (6 bases). Germline lookup yields CDR1 GTSNPN and CDR2 SVGIG (reference sequence). With 6 bases removed from V and 0 bases from J, the gap between germline ends came to 11 bases. The CDR3 extends over 13 amino acids. The CDR3 DNA reads TGTGCCTGTAAAACAGGGTACCAAGAGACCCAGTACTTC. It codes for CACKTGYQETQYF.

The V and J genes are TRBV11-2 and TRBJ2-1, with D perhaps TRBD2 (5 bases). Trimming took off 1 base at V and 6 bases at J, with 10 bases between the two ends. This CDR3 contains 14 residues. Germline CDR1 SGHAT, CDR2 FQNNGV. DNA for the CDR3: TGTGCCAGCAGCTTAGGCCGGACTCGCAATGAGCAGTTCTTC. This encodes CASSLGRTRNEQFF.

This clonotype showed up just a few times. V usage is TRBV3-1 and J usage is TRBJ2-7; D perhaps matches TRBD2 (6 bases). Trimming took off 1 base at V and 3 bases at J, with 7 bases between the two ends. Germline CDR1 reads LGHDT; CDR2 reads YNNKEL (reference sequence). This CDR3 is built from 13 residues. The CDR3 protein is CASSQVGSYEQYF. For the CDR3, the DNA is TGTGCCAGCAGCCAAGTCGGGAGCTACGAGCAGTACTTC.